The 2 T cell receptor beta chains reported below all come from one sample, sequenced in a study of immune evolution from preneoplasia to lung adenocarcinoma. The method was immunoSEQ multiplex PCR; TCRdb's version includes in-frame clones alone and lacks a portion of them. The sample comprises about 5,000 clones, approximately 87% of which are singletons, and under 5% rests with the top ten. The sample comprised FFPE minimally invasive lung adenocarcinoma tissue. The source of these receptors is a person aged 60-80 years with lung adenocarcinoma.

This clone was observed a few times. The chain employs TRBV28 and TRBJ1-1; the D is unclear. Trimming took 4 bases from V and 3 from J, leaving 6 bases between them. The CDR3 totals 12 residues. The germline V gene has CDR1 MDHEN and CDR2 SYDVKM. CDR3 protein: CASSSDYTEAFF. CDR3 in DNA: TGTGCCAGCAGTTCGGACTACACTGAAGCTTTCTTT. The entire variable domain, with the rest obtained from reference TRBV28 and TRBJ1-1, is as follows: DVKVTQSSRYLVKRTGEKVFLECVQDMDHENMFWYRQDPGLGLRLIYFSYDVKMKEKGDIPEGYSVSREKKERFSLILESASTNQTSMYLCASSSDYTEAFFGQGTRLTVV.

This chain uses TRBV9 with TRBJ1-2, with D uncertain. The V gene lost 0 bases and the J gene lost 1 base, with 1 base spanning the gap. Germline CDR1 and CDR2: SGDLS and YYNGEE. CDR3 length equals 12 residues. The CDR3 DNA reads TGTGCCAGCAGCGTAGATAACTATGGCTACACCTTC. Protein: CASSVDNYGYTF.